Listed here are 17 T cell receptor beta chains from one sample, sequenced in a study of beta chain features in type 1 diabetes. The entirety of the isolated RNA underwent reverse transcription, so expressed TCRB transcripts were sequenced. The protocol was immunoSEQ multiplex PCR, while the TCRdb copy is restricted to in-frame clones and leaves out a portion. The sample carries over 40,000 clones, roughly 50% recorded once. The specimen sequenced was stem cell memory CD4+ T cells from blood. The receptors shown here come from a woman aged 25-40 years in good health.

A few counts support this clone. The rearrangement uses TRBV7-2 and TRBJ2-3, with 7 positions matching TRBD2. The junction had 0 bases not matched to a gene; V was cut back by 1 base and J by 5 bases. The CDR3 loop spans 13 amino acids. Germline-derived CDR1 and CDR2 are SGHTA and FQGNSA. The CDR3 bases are TGTGCCAGCAGCTTAGGGGAGGGAGATACGCAGTATTTT. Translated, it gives CASSLGEGDTQYF.

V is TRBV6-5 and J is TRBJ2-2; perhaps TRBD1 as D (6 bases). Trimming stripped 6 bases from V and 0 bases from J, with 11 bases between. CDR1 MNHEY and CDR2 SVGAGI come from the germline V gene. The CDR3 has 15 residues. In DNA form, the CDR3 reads TGTGCCAGCAGGAGGACAGCCGCGAACACCGGGGAGCTGTTTTTT. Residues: CASRRTAANTGELFF.

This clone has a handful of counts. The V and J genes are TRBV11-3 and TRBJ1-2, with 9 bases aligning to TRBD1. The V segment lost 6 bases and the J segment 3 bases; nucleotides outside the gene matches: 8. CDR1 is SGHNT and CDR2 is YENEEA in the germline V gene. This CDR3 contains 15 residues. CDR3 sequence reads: CASRRPGQGDYGYTF. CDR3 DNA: TGTGCCAGCAGACGTCCGGGACAGGGAGACTATGGCTACACCTTC.

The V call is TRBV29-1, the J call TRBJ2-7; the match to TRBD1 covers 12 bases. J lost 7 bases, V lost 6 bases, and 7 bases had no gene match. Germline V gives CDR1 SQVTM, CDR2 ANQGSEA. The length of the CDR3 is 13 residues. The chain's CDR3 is CSVGTGGAGEQYF. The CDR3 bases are TGCAGCGTCGGGACAGGGGGCGCGGGGGAGCAGTACTTC.

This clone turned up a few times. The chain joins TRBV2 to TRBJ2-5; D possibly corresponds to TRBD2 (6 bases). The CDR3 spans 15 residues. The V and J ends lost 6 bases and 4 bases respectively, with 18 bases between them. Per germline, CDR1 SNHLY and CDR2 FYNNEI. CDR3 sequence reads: CASRETGTGGETQYF. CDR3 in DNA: TGTGCCAGCAGAGAAACCGGGACTGGAGGAGAGACCCAGTACTTC.

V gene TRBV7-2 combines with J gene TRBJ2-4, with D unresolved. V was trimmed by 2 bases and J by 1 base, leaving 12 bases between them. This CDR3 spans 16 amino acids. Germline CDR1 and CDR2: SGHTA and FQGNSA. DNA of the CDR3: TGTGCCAGCAGCTTAAACCCCCCCGGGGCCAAAAACATTCAGTACTTC. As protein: CASSLNPPGAKNIQYF. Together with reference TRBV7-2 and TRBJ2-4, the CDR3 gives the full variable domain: GAGVSQSPSNKVTEKGKDVELRCDPISGHTALYWYRQSLGQGLEFLIYFQGNSAPDKSGLPSDRFSAERTGGSVSTLTIQRTQQEDSAVYLCASSLNPPGAKNIQYFGAGTRLSVL.

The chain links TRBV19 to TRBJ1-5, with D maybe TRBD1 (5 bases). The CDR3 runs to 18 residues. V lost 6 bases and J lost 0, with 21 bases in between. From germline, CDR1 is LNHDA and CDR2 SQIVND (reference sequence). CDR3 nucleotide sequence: TGTGCCAGTAGCACTACCCCCAGGGATGCGCATAGCAATCAGCCCCAGCATTTT. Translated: CASSTTPRDAHSNQPQHF.

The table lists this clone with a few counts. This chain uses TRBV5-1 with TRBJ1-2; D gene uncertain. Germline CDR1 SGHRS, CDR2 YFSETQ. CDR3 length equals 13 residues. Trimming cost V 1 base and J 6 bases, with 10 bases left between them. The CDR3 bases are TGCGCCAGCAGCTTGAATCCCCGGGATGGCTACACCTTC. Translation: CASSLNPRDGYTF.

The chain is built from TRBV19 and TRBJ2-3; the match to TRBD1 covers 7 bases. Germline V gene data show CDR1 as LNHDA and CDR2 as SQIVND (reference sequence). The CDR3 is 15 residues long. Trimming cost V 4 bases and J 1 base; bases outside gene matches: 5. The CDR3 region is CASSTGTARTDTQYF. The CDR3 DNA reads TGTGCCAGTAGTACAGGGACAGCTCGCACAGATACGCAGTATTTT.

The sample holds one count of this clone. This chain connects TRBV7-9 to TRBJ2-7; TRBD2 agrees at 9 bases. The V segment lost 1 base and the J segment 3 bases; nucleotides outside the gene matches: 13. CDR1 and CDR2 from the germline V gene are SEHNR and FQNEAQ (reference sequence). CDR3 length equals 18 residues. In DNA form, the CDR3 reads TGTGCCAGCAGCTTAGAGCTAAGCGGGGGGAGGGGCAGCTACGAGCAGTACTTC. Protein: CASSLELSGGRGSYEQYF.

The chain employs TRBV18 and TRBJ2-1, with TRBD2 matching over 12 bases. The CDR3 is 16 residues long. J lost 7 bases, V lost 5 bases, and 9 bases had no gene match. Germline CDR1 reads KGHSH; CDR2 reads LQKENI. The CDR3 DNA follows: TGTGCCAGCTCATCCCAGACTAGCGGGAGTGGGAATGAGCAGTTCTTC. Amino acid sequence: CASSSQTSGSGNEQFF.

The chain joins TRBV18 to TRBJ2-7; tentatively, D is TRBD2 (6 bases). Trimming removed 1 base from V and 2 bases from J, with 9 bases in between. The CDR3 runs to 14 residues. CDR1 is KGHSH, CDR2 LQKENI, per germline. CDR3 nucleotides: TGTGCCAGCTCACCACTAGCGGTAGCCTACGAGCAGTACTTC. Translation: CASSPLAVAYEQYF.

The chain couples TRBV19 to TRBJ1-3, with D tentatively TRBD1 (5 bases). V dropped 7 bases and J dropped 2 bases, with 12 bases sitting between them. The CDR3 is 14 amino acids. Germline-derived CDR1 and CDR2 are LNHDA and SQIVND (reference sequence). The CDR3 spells CASTGVLAGNTIYF. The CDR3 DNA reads TGTGCCAGTACGGGGGTTCTGGCTGGAAACACCATATATTTT. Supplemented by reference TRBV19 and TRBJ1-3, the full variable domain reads DGGITQSPKYLFRKEGQNVTLSCEQNLNHDAMYWYRQDPGQGLRLIYYSQIVNDFQKGDIAEGYSVSREKKESFPLTVTSAQKNPTAFYLCASTGVLAGNTIYFGEGSWLTVV.

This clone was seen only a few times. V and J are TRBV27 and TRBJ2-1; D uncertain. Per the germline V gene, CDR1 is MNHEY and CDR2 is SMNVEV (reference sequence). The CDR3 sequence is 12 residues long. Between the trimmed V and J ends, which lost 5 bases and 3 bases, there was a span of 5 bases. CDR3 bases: TGTGCCAGCAGTCAACTCTACAATGAGCAGTTCTTC. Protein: CASSQLYNEQFF.

In DNA, the CDR3 is TGCGCCAGCAGCCCCGGGTCGGCCGGGACTGAAGCTTTCTTT. Amino acids: CASSPGSAGTEAFF. This sequence joins TRBV5-1 and TRBJ1-1; D is undetermined. The V gene's germline CDR1 is SGHRS and CDR2 YFSETQ. The CDR3 is 14 residues long. V gave up 4 bases and J gave up 5 bases, with 15 bases separating them.

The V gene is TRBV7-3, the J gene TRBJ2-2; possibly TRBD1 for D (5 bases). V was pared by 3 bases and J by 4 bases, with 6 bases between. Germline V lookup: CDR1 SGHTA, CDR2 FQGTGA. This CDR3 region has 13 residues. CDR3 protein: CASSFRVTGELFF. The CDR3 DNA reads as TGTGCCAGCAGCTTCAGGGTCACCGGGGAGCTGTTTTTT. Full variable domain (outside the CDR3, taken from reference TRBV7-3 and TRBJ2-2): GAGVSQTPSNKVTEKGKYVELRCDPISGHTALYWYRQSLGQGPEFLIYFQGTGAADDSGLPNDRFFAVRPEGSVSTLKIQRTERGDSAVYLCASSFRVTGELFFGEGSRLTVL.

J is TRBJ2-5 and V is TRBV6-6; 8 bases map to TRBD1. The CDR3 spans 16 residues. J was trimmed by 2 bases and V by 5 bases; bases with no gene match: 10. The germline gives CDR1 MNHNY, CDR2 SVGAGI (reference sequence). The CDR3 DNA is TGTGCCAGCAGTCACGGGACAGGTCCCACACAAGAGACCCAGTACTTC. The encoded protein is CASSHGTGPTQETQYF.